Listed below are T cell receptor beta chains from one sample, sequenced in a study of shared clonotypes between healthy human individuals. Sequencing used immunoSEQ multiplex PCR; TCRdb keeps in-frame clones, though not all of them. In the table there are 2 million to 2.5 million clones, roughly 92% of which are singletons. Sequencing was done on a sample of naive CD4+ T cells from PBMCs. These receptors were collected from a man younger than 35 in good health. Some clones in this sample may be carry-over from other donors' samples. The CDR3 runs from the conserved cysteine through the conserved F or W. D genes are given only for firm matches. Clone size appears in some rows only: once, few, many, or a class for an expanded clone.

d_call	clone_size	j_call	v_call	cdr3_nt	cdr3_aa
NA	NA	TRBJ2-3	TRBV5-6	TGTGCCAGCAGCTTGTTCCCCGGCGATACGCAGTATTTT	CASSLFPGDTQYF
TRBD1	NA	TRBJ2-7	TRBV13	TGTGCCAGCAGCCACCGGGACAGGGAATACGAGCAGTACTTC	CASSHRDREYEQYF
NA	NA	TRBJ2-5	TRBV6-5	TGTGCCAGCAGTTACTCGCGGAATAAGCAAGAGACCCAGTACTTC	CASSYSRNKQETQYF
NA	NA	TRBJ1-1	TRBV5-4	TGTGCCAGCTCCTCTAGAAGGTCGAACACTGAAGCTTTCTTT	CASSSRRSNTEAFF
TRBD2	NA	TRBJ2-7	TRBV28	TGTGCCAGCAGTGGTGGACTAGCGGGGATCTACGAGCAGTACTTC	CASSGGLAGIYEQYF
NA	NA	TRBJ2-5	TRBV10-3	TGTGCCATCAGTGAGCGGACAGAGACCCAGTACTTC	CAISERTETQYF
TRBD2	NA	TRBJ2-2	TRBV10-1	TGCGCCAGCAGTGAGTCGACTAGCGGGAACACCGGGGAGCTGTTTTTT	CASSESTSGNTGELFF
NA	few	TRBJ2-5	TRBV29-1	TGCAGCGCTCGTAGGGAAGGAGAGACCCAGTACTTC	CSARREGETQYF
TRBD1	NA	TRBJ1-3	TRBV5-4	TGTGCCAGCAGCTGGGGCGGACAGGTATTCGGAAACACCATATATTTT	CASSWGGQVFGNTIYF
TRBD2	once	TRBJ2-3	TRBV4-1	TGCGCCAGCACTCTAGCGGGTCGGGCAGATACGCAGTATTTT	CASTLAGRADTQYF
TRBD1	NA	TRBJ1-2	TRBV7-9	TGTGCCAGCACCTTACCGACAGGGAACTATGGCTACACCTTC	CASTLPTGNYGYTF
NA	NA	TRBJ1-2	TRBV5-4	TGTGCCAGCAGCCAGACCCGGGACCCTGGTTATGGCTACACCTTC	CASSQTRDPGYGYTF
NA	NA	TRBJ1-5	TRBV2	TGTGCCAGCAGTGCACAGGGACTTAGCAATCAGCCCCAGCATTTT	CASSAQGLSNQPQHF
TRBD1	NA	TRBJ1-2	TRBV28	TGTGCCAGCATCGTGACAGGGGAGTACTATGGCTACACCTTC	CASIVTGEYYGYTF
NA	NA	TRBJ1-2	TRBV5-1	TGCGCCAGCAGCCGAGGTGGGGGGCAAGGCTACACCTTC	CASSRGGGQGYTF
NA	NA	TRBJ2-7	TRBV10-3	TGTGCCATCAGTGAGGATGGCCAGGGCTCCTACGAGCAGTACTTC	CAISEDGQGSYEQYF
NA	few	TRBJ2-2	TRBV4-3	TGCGCCAGCAGCCAAGAATTCCCCGGGGAGCTGTTTTTT	CASSQEFPGELFF
NA	NA	TRBJ2-7	TRBV5-1	TGCGCCAGCAGCTTGGCCGGTAGCTCCTACGAGCAGTACTTC	CASSLAGSSYEQYF
TRBD2	NA	TRBJ2-2	TRBV5-1	TGCGCCAGCAGCTTAGGGACTAGCGGGGCCGGGGAGCTGTTTTTT	CASSLGTSGAGELFF
NA	NA	TRBJ1-2	TRBV10-3	TGTGCCATCAGTCACGAGGGCAGGGTGCGGCAGCGGGGCTATGGCTACACCTTC	CAISHEGRVRQRGYGYTF
TRBD1	NA	TRBJ2-3	TRBV27	TGTGCCAGCAGTTTACGACAGGGGCGCACAGATACGCAGTATTTT	CASSLRQGRTDTQYF
NA	NA	TRBJ2-3	TRBV9	TGTGCCAGCAGCGTAGGCTCAGGGGAAGCAGATACGCAGTATTTT	CASSVGSGEADTQYF
NA	NA	TRBJ1-1	TRBV29-1	TGCAGCGTTGATTCGGGGCAGGTAACTGAAGCTTTCTTT	CSVDSGQVTEAFF
TRBD1	NA	TRBJ1-1	TRBV28	TGTGCCAGTAGTTCACAGGGGGCTGAAGCTTTCTTT	CASSSQGAEAFF
TRBD1	once	TRBJ1-1	TRBV4-3	TGCGCCAGCAGCCCAAACATCGGACAGGGAATGAACACTGAAGCTTTCTTT	CASSPNIGQGMNTEAFF
NA	NA	TRBJ1-3	TRBV7-2	TGTGCCAGCAGTCGGGGATTCTCTGGAAACACCATATATTTT	CASSRGFSGNTIYF
NA	once	TRBJ2-7	TRBV5-6	TGTGCCAGCAGCAGGGTTCAGGGGACTACTAACGAGCAGTACTTC	CASSRVQGTTNEQYF
NA	NA	TRBJ2-1	TRBV6-6	TGTGCCAGCAGTTACGGCGGGGCTTCCTACAATGAGCAGTTCTTC	CASSYGGASYNEQFF
TRBD1	NA	TRBJ2-7	TRBV28	TGTGCCAGCAGTTTATGGGGGACAGGGGGGTACGAGCAGTACTTC	CASSLWGTGGYEQYF
NA	NA	TRBJ2-5	TRBV6-5	TGTGCCAGCAGCCGACGGTACAGTATTCAAGAGACCCAGTACTTC	CASSRRYSIQETQYF
NA	NA	TRBJ2-1	TRBV9	TGTGCCAGCAGCTTCCTAATAGAGGGCCTTGGCAATGAGCAGTTCTTC	CASSFLIEGLGNEQFF
NA	NA	TRBJ1-4	TRBV6-1	TGTGCCAGCAGTGAACACAGCATGAGCACTAATGAAAAACTGTTTTTT	CASSEHSMSTNEKLFF
NA	NA	TRBJ1-2	TRBV6-6	TGTGCCAGCAGTTATACTGCCCCGGAGGGGACTGGCTACACCTTC	CASSYTAPEGTGYTF
TRBD1	once	TRBJ1-1	TRBV5-1	TGCGCCAGCAGCTTTGATGGGACAGACACTGAAGCTTTCTTT	CASSFDGTDTEAFF
NA	NA	TRBJ1-4	TRBV7-2	TGTGCCAGCAGCTTACGCGGGGCGGTGGTTAATGAAAAACTGTTTTTT	CASSLRGAVVNEKLFF
TRBD2	NA	TRBJ2-2	TRBV30	TGTGCCTGGAGTTCCCGGGGTAGCGGGAGCCCCGGGGAGCTGTTTTTT	CAWSSRGSGSPGELFF
NA	NA	TRBJ1-2	TRBV23-1	TGCGCCAGCAGTCAGACGGCCAGTACTAACTATGGCTACACCTTC	CASSQTASTNYGYTF
NA	few	TRBJ1-1	TRBV5-1	TGCGCCAGCAGCTTGTACGTTTCATCTGAAGCTTTCTTT	CASSLYVSSEAFF
NA	NA	TRBJ2-2	TRBV5-1	TGCGCCAGCAGCTTGGTCGGGAGCCAGCACACCGGGGAGCTGTTTTTT	CASSLVGSQHTGELFF
NA	NA	TRBJ1-2	TRBV4-1	TGCGCCAGCAGCCATCTTTGGGACCGACAATTTAACTATGGCTACACCTTC	CASSHLWDRQFNYGYTF
NA	NA	TRBJ1-5	TRBV6-5	TGTGCCAGCAGTCCCCAAGGGGGGAGTTGGCAGCCCCAGCATTTT	CASSPQGGSWQPQHF
NA	NA	TRBJ2-2	TRBV7-2	TGTGCCAGCAGCTTAGAAGTAAAGGAGCTGTTTTTT	CASSLEVKELFF